One sample yielded the 10 T cell receptor beta chains listed below, sequenced in a study of blood T cell repertoires in COVID-19. Data came from immunoSEQ multiplex PCR; TCRdb stores just in-frame clones and leaves some out. The sample shows roughly 190,000 clones, around nine tenths of them seen only once. The sequenced material came from peripheral blood. The receptors shown here come from a man aged 60-69 years with active or convalescent COVID-19.

This chain uses TRBV7-9 with TRBJ2-5; TRBD2 aligns across 9 bases. The J segment lost 5 bases and the V segment lost 5 bases, leaving 18 bases of the junction unmatched. Germline V gives CDR1 SEHNR, CDR2 FQNEAQ (reference sequence). The CDR3 is 18 amino acids. The CDR3, as DNA: TGTGCCAGCAGCCAGATCCCCACTTCTAGCGGGGTCTCGGAGACCCAGTACTTC. Its translation: CASSQIPTSSGVSETQYF.

The rearrangement joins TRBV5-5 to TRBJ2-7; 7 positions match TRBD2. Per the germline V gene, CDR1 is SGHKS and CDR2 is YYEKEE (reference sequence). After removal of 4 bases from V and 7 bases from J, the junction contained 8 bases not matched to a gene. CDR3 length equals 13 residues. The CDR3 nucleotides read TGTGCCAGCAGCAAAGGTGGGAGGGAGGAGCAGTACTTC. Translation gives CASSKGGREEQYF.

This chain joins TRBV5-1 and TRBJ2-7, with 7 bases lining up with TRBD1. Looked up from germline, CDR1 is SGHRS and CDR2 is YFSETQ. CDR3 length equals 15 residues. V lost 1 base to trimming and J lost 6 bases; unmatched junction nucleotides: 10. The CDR3 nucleotides are TGCGCCAGCAGCTTGAGGGGGCGTGTTCCCGGCGAGCAGTACTTC. Residues: CASSLRGRVPGEQYF.

The genes are TRBV7-2 and TRBJ2-3, with 11 bases that match TRBD2. The germline gives CDR1 SGHTA, CDR2 FQGNSA. The CDR3 loop spans 18 amino acids. The V gene end was trimmed by 2 bases and the J gene end by 7 bases; junction bases not matched to a gene: 14. The CDR3 here is CASSLLGQPSGGQNTQYF. The CDR3 region has the DNA TGTGCCAGCAGCTTACTTGGCCAACCTAGCGGGGGGCAGAATACGCAGTATTTT.

The chain is built from TRBV4-2 and TRBJ2-1; 12 nucleotides align to TRBD2. The V gene end was trimmed by 4 bases and the J gene end by 7 bases; junction bases not matched to a gene: 8. Germline V gene sequence: CDR1 LGHNA, CDR2 YNFKEQ. The CDR3 extends over 16 amino acids. CDR3 sequence reads: CASSLKLAGGENEQFF. CDR3 in DNA: TGTGCCAGCAGCCTGAAACTAGCGGGGGGCGAGAATGAGCAGTTCTTC.

The V gene is TRBV9, the J gene TRBJ1-5; possible D gene TRBD1, 5 bases. Germline V gene lookup returns CDR1 SGDLS and CDR2 YYNGEE. The germline V and J ends were trimmed by 0 bases and 0 bases, with 10 bases remaining between them. This CDR3 spans 16 amino acids. For the CDR3, the DNA is TGTGCCAGCAGCGTAGGGGGGGATTATAGCAATCAGCCCCAGCATTTT. It encodes CASSVGGDYSNQPQHF.

This sequence joins TRBV6-1 and TRBJ1-4; D unresolved. V dropped 2 bases and J dropped 2 bases, with 9 bases sitting between them. Germline V gene sequence: CDR1 MNHNS, CDR2 SASEGT. The CDR3 spans 15 residues. The CDR3 sequence is CASSEMTGTNEKLFF. In nucleotides, the CDR3 is TGTGCCAGCAGTGAAATGACGGGGACTAATGAAAAACTGTTTTTT.

The rearrangement links TRBV30 to TRBJ2-7; the D is unclear. Between the trimmed V and J ends, which lost 1 base and 0 bases, there was a span of 16 bases. The V gene's germline CDR1 is GTSNPN and CDR2 SVGIG (reference sequence). There are 16 residues in the CDR3. The CDR3, as DNA: TGTGCCTGGAGTGGAAGACACTTATCGAGCTCCTACGAGCAGTACTTC. This sequence encodes CAWSGRHLSSSYEQYF.

This clone has just a few counts. The chain has TRBV23-1 and TRBJ1-5; TRBD1 aligns across 7 bases. TRBV23-1 has ORF status, its function being uncertain. Trimming took 2 bases from V and 8 from J; bases not matched to a gene: 3. This CDR3 is 13 amino acids long. The CDR3 loop is CASSQRQGEPQHF. CDR3 in DNA: TGCGCCAGCAGTCAAAGACAGGGAGAGCCCCAGCATTTT.

The chain joins TRBV29-1 to TRBJ1-2, with D possibly TRBD1 on 5 matching bases. The V end was cut by 6 bases, the J end by 5 bases, with 19 bases between. CDR1 is SQVTM and CDR2 is ANQGSEA in the germline V gene. The CDR3 contains 14 residues. The CDR3 bases are TGCAGCGTCGCCTCTGGGGGGTTAGGGTATGGCTACACCTTC. Translating it yields CSVASGGLGYGYTF.